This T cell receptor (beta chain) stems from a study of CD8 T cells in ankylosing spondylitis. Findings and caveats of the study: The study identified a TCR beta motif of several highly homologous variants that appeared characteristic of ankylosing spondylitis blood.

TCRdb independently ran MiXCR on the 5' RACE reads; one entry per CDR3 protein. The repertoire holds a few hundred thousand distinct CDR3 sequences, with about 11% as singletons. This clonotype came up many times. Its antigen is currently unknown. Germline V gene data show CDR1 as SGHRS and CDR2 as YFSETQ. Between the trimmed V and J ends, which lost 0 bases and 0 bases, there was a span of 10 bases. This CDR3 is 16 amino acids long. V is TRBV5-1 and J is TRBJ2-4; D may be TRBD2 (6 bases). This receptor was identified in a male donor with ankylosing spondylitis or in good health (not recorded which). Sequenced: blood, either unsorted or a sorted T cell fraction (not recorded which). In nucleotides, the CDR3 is TGCGCCAGCAGCTTGGAAGTCGGGGGAGCCAAAAACATTCAGTACTTC. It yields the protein CASSLEVGGAKNIQYF. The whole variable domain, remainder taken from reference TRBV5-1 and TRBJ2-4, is KAGVTQTPRYLIKTRGQQVTLSCSPISGHRSVSWYQQTPGQGLQFLFEYFSETQRNKGNFPGRFSGRQFSNSRSEMNVSTLELGDSALYLCASSLEVGGAKNIQYFGAGTRLSVL.